This passage covers 26 T cell receptor beta chains from one sample sequenced in a study of T cell responses to AZD1222 COVID-19 vaccine. TCRdb's copy holds only in-frame clones and misses some; the assay was immunoSEQ multiplex PCR. This sample carries 150,000 to 200,000 clones, 85% to 90% of them seen once, and the ten largest clones take approximately 7.7%. The specimen comprised peripheral blood, sampled on day 0 of AZD1222 vaccination. Receptors originate from an adult in good health.

This rearrangement joins TRBV7-2 to TRBJ1-2, with D uncertain. Trimming shortened V by 1 base and J by 7 bases, and 13 bases separated the two germline ends. The CDR3 consists of 14 residues. CDR1 is SGHTA, CDR2 FQGNSA, per germline. The DNA of the CDR3 is TGTGCCAGCAGCTTAGAAGCAGGCCCCCGTGGCTACACCTTC. Translated, it gives CASSLEAGPRGYTF. The entire variable domain, with the rest obtained from reference TRBV7-2 and TRBJ1-2, is as follows: GAGVSQSPSNKVTEKGKDVELRCDPISGHTALYWYRQSLGQGLEFLIYFQGNSAPDKSGLPSDRFSAERTGGSVSTLTIQRTQQEDSAVYLCASSLEAGPRGYTFGSGTRLTVV.

CDR3 sequence (DNA): TGTGCCAGCAGCTTAGCGCGTAGGTCGGGGAATTCACCCCTCCACTTT. Its protein is CASSLARRSGNSPLHF. The gene calls are TRBV7-2 and TRBJ1-6; unclear D gene. The CDR3 is made up of 16 amino acids. Germline V gene data show CDR1 as SGHTA and CDR2 as FQGNSA. V lost 0 bases and J lost 7, with 13 bases in between.

The chain is built from TRBV6-1 and TRBJ2-7; 14 bases are a match to TRBD2. Germline CDR1 reads MNHNS; CDR2 reads SASEGT. V lost 4 bases to trimming and J lost 2 bases; unmatched junction nucleotides: 13. This CDR3 is 19 amino acids long. This CDR3 reads CASSGRTGLAGVIPYEQYF. The CDR3, as DNA: TGTGCCAGCAGTGGAAGGACGGGACTAGCGGGGGTGATTCCCTACGAGCAGTACTTC.

The chain has TRBV29-1 and TRBJ1-2; maybe TRBD1 (5 bases). CDR1 is SQVTM, CDR2 ANQGSEA, per germline. This CDR3 spans 13 amino acids. The ends were cut back, 3 bases at V and 5 bases at J, with 13 bases in the middle. The CDR3 DNA reads as TGCAGCGTTGACGTTGACAGCGAATATGGCTACACCTTC. Amino acid sequence: CSVDVDSEYGYTF. The variable domain in full, completed from reference TRBV29-1 and TRBJ1-2, reads SAVISQKPSRDICQRGTSLTIQCQVDSQVTMMFWYRQQPGQSLTLIATANQGSEATYESGFVIDKFPISRPNLTFSTLTVSNMSPEDSSIYLCSVDVDSEYGYTFGSGTRLTVV.

J is TRBJ2-1 and V is TRBV18; 8 bases map to TRBD1. From germline, CDR1 is KGHSH and CDR2 LQKENI. This CDR3 has 15 amino acids. With 4 bases clipped from V and 5 bases from J, the junction kept 7 bases outside the gene matches. The DNA of the CDR3 is TGTGCCAGCTCACTCCGGGACAGGCTCAACAATGAGCAGTTCTTC. Its protein is CASSLRDRLNNEQFF.

The chain carries TRBV5-1 and TRBJ1-4; 8 positions agree with TRBD1. CDR1 is SGHRS and CDR2 is YFSETQ in the germline V gene. J lost 3 bases, V lost 4 bases, and 8 bases had no gene match. This CDR3 has 16 amino acids. CDR3 sequence: CASSLGQGSANEKLFF. The CDR3 region has the DNA TGCGCCAGCAGCCTAGGACAGGGTTCGGCTAATGAAAAACTGTTTTTT. Combining the CDR3 with reference TRBV5-1 and TRBJ1-4 gives the whole variable domain KAGVTQTPRYLIKTRGQQVTLSCSPISGHRSVSWYQQTPGQGLQFLFEYFSETQRNKGNFPGRFSGRQFSNSRSEMNVSTLELGDSALYLCASSLGQGSANEKLFFGSGTQLSVL.

The chain links TRBV5-6 to TRBJ2-3; possibly TRBD1 or TRBD2 for D (5 bases each). The V end lost 2 bases, the J end lost 8 bases, and 15 bases lay between the germline ends. Germline V CDR1 and CDR2: SGHDT, YYEEEE. The CDR3 loop spans 14 amino acids. The CDR3, as DNA: TGTGCCAGCAGCTTCAACGGGGCCGCAGGTACGCAGTATTTT. Residues: CASSFNGAAGTQYF.

The chain couples TRBV28 to TRBJ1-2; D might be TRBD1 (5 bases). Germline CDR1 MDHEN, CDR2 SYDVKM. The length of the CDR3 is 16 residues. Trimming removed 5 bases at V and 1 base at J, with 17 bases between. The CDR3 reads CASSDPKRQINYGYTF. The CDR3 DNA reads as TGTGCCAGCAGTGATCCTAAGAGACAGATTAACTATGGCTACACCTTC.

J is TRBJ1-2 and V is TRBV4-1; TRBD1 matches 8 bases. The CDR3 extends over 14 amino acids. V shed 0 bases and J 4 bases; nucleotides not matched to a gene: 1. Per germline, CDR1 MGHRA and CDR2 YSYEKL. CDR3 sequence reads: CASSQETGAYGYTF. In DNA form, the CDR3 reads TGCGCCAGCAGCCAAGAGACAGGGGCCTATGGCTACACCTTC.

The genes are TRBV25-1 and TRBJ1-2, with D uncertain. The CDR3 is 14 amino acids. V shed 3 bases and J shed 2 bases, with 10 bases lying between them. The germline CDR1 and CDR2 sequences are MGHDK and SYGVNS. The CDR3 DNA is TGTGCCAGCAGTGAGCCCGACAAAAACTATGGCTACACCTTC. Translation: CASSEPDKNYGYTF.

The CDR3 reads CASSLALPPGELFF. In nucleotides, the CDR3 is TGTGCCAGCAGCTTGGCCCTCCCCCCGGGGGAGCTGTTTTTT. The gene calls are TRBV7-2 and TRBJ2-2; D is uncertain. The V gene's germline CDR1 is SGHTA and CDR2 FQGNSA. The CDR3 consists of 14 residues. The V and J ends lost 3 bases and 8 bases respectively, with 13 bases between them.

The chain couples TRBV18 to TRBJ2-1; D is unresolved. The CDR3 has 14 residues. The V gene lost 3 bases and the J gene lost 6 bases, with 12 bases spanning the gap. Germline assignment: CDR1 KGHSH and CDR2 LQKENI. CDR3 region: CASSPSTLRNEQFF. The CDR3 DNA reads TGTGCCAGCTCACCCAGTACTCTACGCAATGAGCAGTTCTTC.

The V gene is TRBV3-1 (or the pseudogene TRBV3-2), the J gene TRBJ2-7, with D possibly TRBD2 on 5 matching bases. Trimming cost V 8 bases and J 6 bases, with 11 bases left between them. This CDR3 has 11 amino acids. Germline V gives CDR1 LGHDT, CDR2 YNNKEL (reference sequence). Here the CDR3 DNA reads TGTGCCAGCCTGGGAGCTGGCGAGCAGTACTTC. Encoded protein: CASLGAGEQYF.

This clone was detected only a few times. The chain uses TRBV21-1 and TRBJ2-5; TRBD1, the table's D call, was not compared with the DNA. TRBV21-1 corresponds to a pseudogene. CDR3 length: 17 residues. CDR3 sequence: CASSKLLLQATQETQYF. The CDR3 region has the DNA TGTGCCAGCAGCAAACTTCTACTACAGGCCACCCAAGAGACCCAGTACTTC.

The chain couples TRBV7-8 to TRBJ1-2; D may be TRBD1 (6 bases). V was pared by 5 bases and J by 4 bases, with 11 bases between. The CDR3 has 13 residues. The V gene's germline CDR1 is SGHVS and CDR2 FQNEAQ. CDR3 protein: CASSAPGVYGYTF. The CDR3 coding sequence is TGTGCCAGCAGCGCCCCAGGGGTCTATGGCTACACCTTC. Full variable domain (missing parts from reference TRBV7-8 and TRBJ1-2): GAGVSQSPRYKVAKRGQDVALRCDPISGHVSLFWYQQALGQGPEFLTYFQNEAQLDKSGLPSDRFFAERPEGSVSTLKIQRTQQEDSAVYLCASSAPGVYGYTFGSGTRLTVV.

The chain carries TRBV29-1 and TRBJ2-7; a weak D match, TRBD1 (5 bases). The CDR3 consists of 11 residues. Germline V gives CDR1 SQVTM, CDR2 ANQGSEA. Trimming removed 4 bases at V and 6 bases at J, with 10 bases between. Here the CDR3 DNA reads TGCAGCGTTGGACAGTCGGCCGAGCAGTACTTC. Encoded protein: CSVGQSAEQYF.

The chain recombines TRBV6-5 with TRBJ1-6, with unresolved D. Deletions cut 6 bases from V and 5 bases from J, with 5 bases between. The CDR3 length is 12 residues. In germline, CDR1 is MNHEY, CDR2 SVGAGI. CDR3 sequence: CASSKNNSPLHF. CDR3 DNA: TGTGCCAGCAGCAAAAATAATTCACCCCTCCACTTT.

V usage is TRBV7-9 and J usage is TRBJ2-1; D is unclear. Looked up from germline, CDR1 is SEHNR and CDR2 is FQNEAQ (reference sequence). The ends were cut back, 3 bases at V and 0 bases at J, with 6 bases in the middle. This CDR3 contains 14 residues. CDR3 region: CASSFFSSYNEQFF. In DNA form, the CDR3 reads TGTGCCAGCAGCTTTTTCAGCTCCTACAATGAGCAGTTCTTC.

V gene TRBV11-2 combines with J gene TRBJ2-7; D is tentatively TRBD1 or TRBD2 (6 bases each). V was cut by 1 base and J by 6 bases, with 13 bases left in between. The CDR3 is 14 residues long. CDR1 is SGHAT and CDR2 is FQNNGV in the germline V gene. As DNA, the CDR3 is TGTGCCAGCAGCTTAGGTTGGGGGGCCTTCGAGCAGTACTTC. It encodes CASSLGWGAFEQYF. The variable domain in full, completed from reference TRBV11-2 and TRBJ2-7, reads EAGVAQSPRYKIIEKRQSVAFWCNPISGHATLYWYQQILGQGPKLLIQFQNNGVVDDSQLPKDRFSAERLKGVDSTLKIQPAKLEDSAVYLCASSLGWGAFEQYFGPGTRLTVT.

V usage is TRBV28 and J usage is TRBJ1-5; possible D gene TRBD1, 6 bases. Trimming removed 4 bases at V and 5 bases at J, with 15 bases between. From germline, CDR1 is MDHEN and CDR2 SYDVKM. The CDR3 runs 15 residues. CDR3 sequence reads: CASSSPPGGYQPQHF. The CDR3 nucleotides are TGTGCCAGCAGTTCGCCACCGGGGGGCTATCAGCCCCAGCATTTT.

The chain employs TRBV7-6 and TRBJ2-5; no clear D. The V gene lost 5 bases and the J gene lost 4 bases, with 14 bases spanning the gap. This CDR3 is built from 14 residues. CDR1 and CDR2 (germline): SGHVS, FNYEAQ. The CDR3 nucleotides read TGTGCCAGCAGCGATGGATTGGTGGCAGAGACCCAGTACTTC. Residues: CASSDGLVAETQYF.

This sequence joins TRBV2 and TRBJ2-7; D ambiguous. V lost 3 bases and J 2 bases, leaving 14 bases between the germline ends. The CDR3 spans 15 residues. Germline V gene lookup returns CDR1 SNHLY and CDR2 FYNNEI. The CDR3 nucleotides are TGTGCCAGCAGTGACTGGACCCCCGAGGCCTACGAGCAGTACTTC. As protein: CASSDWTPEAYEQYF.

The chain links TRBV15 to TRBJ2-7; 9 nucleotides align to TRBD2. V lost 3 bases to trimming and J lost 5 bases; unmatched junction nucleotides: 8. Germline V CDR1 and CDR2: LNHNV, YYDKDF (reference sequence). The CDR3 has 15 residues. The CDR3 loop is CATSSRRGGLDEQYF. The DNA of the CDR3 is TGTGCCACCAGCAGTCGGCGGGGGGGCCTCGACGAGCAGTACTTC.

This chain links TRBV11-2 with TRBJ2-7; D not certain. The V end was cut by 0 bases, the J end by 6 bases, with 15 bases between. This CDR3 spans 15 amino acids. Germline V lookup: CDR1 SGHAT, CDR2 FQNNGV. The CDR3 nucleotides are TGTGCCAGCAGCTTAGATCTAGGCCAGTTCGCCGAGCAGTACTTC. Its translation is CASSLDLGQFAEQYF. The complete variable domain, with remaining parts taken from reference TRBV11-2 and TRBJ2-7, reads EAGVAQSPRYKIIEKRQSVAFWCNPISGHATLYWYQQILGQGPKLLIQFQNNGVVDDSQLPKDRFSAERLKGVDSTLKIQPAKLEDSAVYLCASSLDLGQFAEQYFGPGTRLTVT.

The rearrangement uses TRBV7-9 and TRBJ2-7, with TRBD2 matching over 9 bases. V lost 1 base and J lost 2; bases outside the gene matches: 6. This CDR3 contains 16 residues. Germline CDR1 is SEHNR and CDR2 is FQNEAQ (reference sequence). The CDR3 here is CASSLGRAGGPYEQYF. As DNA, the CDR3 is TGTGCCAGCAGCTTAGGAAGGGCGGGGGGGCCCTACGAGCAGTACTTC.

The genes are TRBV20-1 and TRBJ2-1, with 9 bases lining up with TRBD2. Germline CDR1 and CDR2: DFQATT and SNEGSKA (reference sequence). The CDR3 covers 14 residues. V was clipped by 3 bases and J by 7 bases; unmatched bases: 7. CDR3 DNA sequence: TGCAGTGCTAGTTTGCGGGGGGGCCAAAATGAGCAGTTCTTC. It encodes CSASLRGGQNEQFF.